The 14 T cell receptor beta chains reported below all come from one sample, sequenced in a study of human T cells and chemical hapten exposure. Indicated time point: patch test 3, about 24 weeks after DPC sensitization. Treatment of the sample: therapeutic diphenylcyclopropenone sensitization with weekly scalp DPC. Using its own MiXCR run on the RACE reads, TCRdb lists one record per CDR3 protein. The repertoire consists of tens of thousands of distinct CDR3 sequences, with 10% to 15% occurring once and the leading ten covering roughly 6%. The sample here was whole blood, taken in connection with sensitization to the hapten diphenylcyclopropenone (DPC). Every receptor here comes from a woman between 50 and 59 years old with alopecia areata. Some clones in this sample may be carry-over from other donors' samples.

The CDR3 sequence is CSAARGLGSFYNEQFF. The CDR3 bases are TGCAGTGCTGCAAGAGGACTAGGTTCCTTCTACAATGAGCAGTTCTTC. V and J are TRBV20-1 and TRBJ2-1; 7 bases map to TRBD2. Germline assignment: CDR1 DFQATT and CDR2 SNEGSKA (reference sequence). The CDR3 has 16 residues. Losses at the gene ends were 5 bases for V and 3 bases for J; bases not matched to a gene: 13.

The chain carries TRBV20-1 and TRBJ1-4; TRBD1 matches at 11 bases. The length of the CDR3 is 16 residues. The J segment lost 8 bases and the V segment lost 3 bases, leaving 11 bases of the junction unmatched. The germline gives CDR1 DFQATT, CDR2 SNEGSKA (reference sequence). DNA of the CDR3: TGCAGTGCTAGCCGGGACAGGGGGAAGGTGGAAGAAAAACTGTTTTTT. Translated, it gives CSASRDRGKVEEKLFF.

This clonotype has more than one count but fewer than ten. The chain employs TRBV19 and TRBJ1-4; D is ambiguous. This CDR3 is built from 14 residues. The V end was cut by 7 bases, the J end by 8 bases, with 17 bases between. Looked up from germline, CDR1 is LNHDA and CDR2 is SQIVND (reference sequence). DNA of the CDR3: TGTGCCAGTATTGAGGCTGCTCGCCCCGAAAAACTGTTTTTT. This sequence encodes CASIEAARPEKLFF. The full variable domain, its missing parts supplied by reference TRBV19 and TRBJ1-4, is DGGITQSPKYLFRKEGQNVTLSCEQNLNHDAMYWYRQDPGQGLRLIYYSQIVNDFQKGDIAEGYSVSREKKESFPLTVTSAQKNPTAFYLCASIEAARPEKLFFGSGTQLSVL.

This clonotype was seen only a few times. The chain uses TRBV3-1 and TRBJ2-7; 11 bases are a match to TRBD2. This CDR3 has 15 residues. V gave up 1 base and J gave up 2 bases; unmatched junction bases: 1. Germline V gene lookup returns CDR1 LGHDT and CDR2 YNNKEL (reference sequence). In DNA form, the CDR3 reads TGTGCCAGCAGCCAAGTGACTAGCGGGGCCTACGAGCAGTACTTC. This codes for CASSQVTSGAYEQYF.

This clonotype was detected many times. CDR3: CASRMGLAGYYEQYF. CDR3 nucleotides: TGTGCCAGCAGAATGGGACTAGCGGGGTACTACGAGCAGTACTTC. This chain links TRBV12-3 or TRBV12-4 with TRBJ2-7, with 13 bases matching TRBD2. This CDR3 has 15 amino acids. The V gene end was trimmed by 6 bases and the J gene end by 3 bases; junction bases not matched to a gene: 5.

Ten or more counts support this clonotype. J is TRBJ1-2 and V is TRBV6-1; 7 nucleotides align to TRBD1. Trimming took 1 base from V and 4 from J; bases not matched to a gene: 6. Germline lookup yields CDR1 MNHNS and CDR2 SASEGT. The CDR3 totals 15 residues. In DNA form, the CDR3 reads TGTGCCAGCAGTGAAGGACAGGGAAGGCTCTATGGCTACACCTTC. It codes for CASSEGQGRLYGYTF.

This clonotype has ten or more counts. This chain joins TRBV3-1 and TRBJ2-7, with TRBD2 matching 10 bases. Germline V gene data show CDR1 as LGHDT and CDR2 as YNNKEL (reference sequence). The CDR3 spans 15 residues. With V trimmed by 6 bases and J by 2 bases, 7 bases remained unmatched. The chain's CDR3 is CASSPTSGNPYEQYF. CDR3 nucleotide sequence: TGTGCCAGCAGTCCAACTAGCGGGAACCCCTACGAGCAGTACTTC.

This clonotype occurred many times. The V call is TRBV10-3, the J call TRBJ2-3, with D possibly being TRBD1 (6 bases). This CDR3 region has 18 residues. In germline, CDR1 is ENHRY, CDR2 SYGVKD. Trimming pared 2 bases from V and 0 bases from J, leaving 18 bases between. The CDR3 DNA sequence: TGTGCCATCAGTGAGAAAATTGGGACAAAGCCTAGCACAGATACGCAGTATTTT. This sequence encodes CAISEKIGTKPSTDTQYF.

This clonotype was seen just once. The chain joins TRBV3-1 to TRBJ2-7; a possible D gene is TRBD2 (5 bases). Trimming removed 4 bases from V and 7 bases from J, with 14 bases in between. Germline CDR1 LGHDT, CDR2 YNNKEL (reference sequence). The CDR3 totals 13 residues. The CDR3 coding sequence is TGTGCCAGCAGCCTTCGGGCTGACTATGAGCAGTACTTC. Translation gives CASSLRADYEQYF.

The rearrangement joins TRBV11-2 to TRBJ2-2; D remains ambiguous. Germline CDR1 is SGHAT and CDR2 is FQNNGV. Trimming left V 5 bases short and J 9 bases short, with 10 bases between. The CDR3 spans 12 residues. The CDR3 reads CASSRRKWELFF. CDR3 DNA: TGTGCCAGCAGCAGACGCAAGTGGGAGCTGTTTTTT.

The V call is TRBV20-1, the J call TRBJ2-1; TRBD2 agrees at 9 bases. The V gene end was trimmed by 7 bases and the J gene end by 7 bases; junction bases not matched to a gene: 8. The CDR3 is 13 amino acids. Germline V gene lookup returns CDR1 DFQATT and CDR2 SNEGSKA (reference sequence). The chain's CDR3 is CSGGGRAVNEQFF. The CDR3 DNA reads TGCAGTGGAGGCGGGAGGGCCGTGAATGAGCAGTTCTTC.

The chain has TRBV29-1 and TRBJ2-4, with TRBD2 identical over 8 bases. V gave up 6 bases and J gave up 6 bases; unmatched junction bases: 4. CDR1 and CDR2 (germline): SQVTM, ANQGSEA. The CDR3 has 12 residues. CDR3 protein: CSVAREGNIQYF. CDR3 in DNA: TGCAGCGTGGCCCGGGAGGGAAACATTCAGTACTTC.

The CDR3, as DNA: TGCAGTGCTAGAGATGATCCGGGACTAGTCTCCCTCGGTTACGAGCAGTACTTC. Protein sequence: CSARDDPGLVSLGYEQYF. V usage is TRBV20-1 and J usage is TRBJ2-7, with 8 bases matching TRBD2. The CDR3 has 18 amino acids. V gave up 0 bases and J gave up 4 bases; unmatched junction bases: 17. Germline values: CDR1 DFQATT, CDR2 SNEGSKA (reference sequence).

V usage is TRBV5-1 and J usage is TRBJ2-7; TRBD1 matches at 7 bases. Trimming cost V 0 bases and J 4 bases; bases outside gene matches: 7. The CDR3 runs to 15 residues. The germline V gene has CDR1 SGHRS and CDR2 YFSETQ. The CDR3 coding sequence is TGCGCCAGCAGCTTGGATCCGGGACAGCAATACGAGCAGTACTTC. It encodes CASSLDPGQQYEQYF.